The 22 T cell receptor beta chains below were found in one sample sequenced in a study of shared clonotypes between healthy human individuals. Method: immunoSEQ multiplex PCR; TCRdb's copy keeps in-frame clones and lacks some. The profile shows fewer than 400,000 clones, less than 85% of them singletons. Sequencing used memory CD4+ T cells sorted from blood. As to subset: CD45RA-negative fraction. The receptors derive from a young man in good health.

Details on this clone: A junction boundary mismatches the germline segment, possibly from a read error. The chain links TRBV4-1 to TRBJ2-7; 10 bases map to TRBD1. This CDR3 region has 13 residues. Germline V lookup: CDR1 MGHRA, CDR2 YSYEKL. The DNA for the CDR3 is TGCGCCAGCAGCCAAGGTCTCGGACAGGGGGTCAACTTC. It yields the protein CASSQGLGQGVNF.

This chain links TRBV6-6 with TRBJ1-3, with D unclear. This CDR3 is built from 15 residues. Between the trimmed V and J ends, which lost 0 bases and 0 bases, there was a span of 6 bases. Germline assignment: CDR1 MNHNY and CDR2 SVGAGI (reference sequence). CDR3 DNA: TGTGCCAGCAGTTACTCAAAGGGCTCTGGAAACACCATATATTTT. It encodes CASSYSKGSGNTIYF.

This chain connects TRBV28 to TRBJ1-2; D ambiguous. The CDR3 is 12 residues long. V lost 5 bases to trimming and J lost 2 bases, with 6 bases between them. Germline V CDR1 and CDR2: MDHEN, SYDVKM. In DNA, the CDR3 is TGTGCCAGCAGTCGAGTAAACTATGGCTACACCTTC. Its translation is CASSRVNYGYTF.

This chain joins TRBV21-1 and TRBJ1-4. TRBV21-1 is an annotated pseudogene. The CDR3 totals 20 residues. As DNA, the CDR3 is TGTGCCAGCAGCAAAAGGGAGCCCGCAAGTTCCCCGGAGGGTGGTGAAAAACTGTTTTTT. As protein: CASSKREPASSPEGGEKLFF.

This chain joins TRBV19 and TRBJ2-4; a possible D gene is TRBD2 (6 bases). The CDR3 loop spans 13 amino acids. Trimming stripped 7 bases from V and 4 bases from J, with 11 bases between. Germline loops: CDR1 LNHDA, CDR2 SQIVND (reference sequence). CDR3 DNA sequence: TGTGCCAGTACCTTGAGCGGGAAAAACATTCAGTACTTC. This encodes CASTLSGKNIQYF.

The rearrangement links TRBV6-1 to TRBJ2-7, with D tentatively TRBD1 (6 bases). This CDR3 contains 12 residues. Looked up from germline, CDR1 is MNHNS and CDR2 is SASEGT. V lost 5 bases to trimming and J lost 3 bases, with 8 bases between them. CDR3 sequence reads: CASSLTGYEQYF. The CDR3 DNA sequence: TGTGCCAGCAGTCTGACAGGCTACGAGCAGTACTTC.

This clone appeared a few times. The chain carries TRBV5-1 and TRBJ2-7; D is perhaps TRBD2 (5 bases). Trimming shortened V by 2 bases and J by 6 bases, and 15 bases separated the two germline ends. The germline CDR1 and CDR2 sequences are SGHRS and YFSETQ. CDR3 length equals 14 residues. The CDR3 sequence: CASSFGPAAVEQYF. The DNA of the CDR3 is TGCGCCAGCAGCTTTGGACCAGCAGCGGTCGAGCAGTACTTC.

V and J are TRBV10-3 and TRBJ2-6; TRBD1 might be the D (6 bases). V was pared by 0 bases and J by 0 bases, with 15 bases between. Per germline, CDR1 ENHRY and CDR2 SYGVKD. This CDR3 is built from 19 residues. Here the CDR3 DNA reads TGTGCCATCAGTGAGTCGGGCAGGGGTAACCCCTCTGGGGCCAACGTCCTGACTTTC. It translates to CAISESGRGNPSGANVLTF.

This sequence joins TRBV29-1 and TRBJ2-7; 10 bases fit TRBD1. The CDR3 consists of 14 residues. Unmatched junction bases numbered 2, after V lost 3 bases and J lost 0 bases. Germline V lookup: CDR1 SQVTM, CDR2 ANQGSEA. CDR3 in DNA: TGCAGCGTTGAGGGGACAGGGGTCTCCTACGAGCAGTACTTC. Residues: CSVEGTGVSYEQYF.

For this clone: This sample includes further DNA sequences coding for the same CDR3. The chain links TRBV4-1 to TRBJ1-2; 8 bases align to TRBD1. The trim removed 1 base at V and 0 bases at J, leaving 1 base unmatched. The CDR3 runs to 15 residues. In germline, CDR1 is MGHRA, CDR2 YSYEKL. The CDR3 DNA sequence: TGCGCCAGCAGCCAAGGGGACAGGACTAACTATGGCTACACCTTC. Residues: CASSQGDRTNYGYTF.

This clone appeared many times. The CDR3 DNA sequence: TGTGCCAGCAGCCTCGGACAGGGCCACACCGGGGAGCTGTTTTTT. It yields the protein CASSLGQGHTGELFF. The rearrangement joins TRBV2 to TRBJ2-2; 8 bases line up with TRBD1. Germline assignment: CDR1 SNHLY and CDR2 FYNNEI. The V segment lost 6 bases and the J segment 3 bases; nucleotides outside the gene matches: 6. The CDR3 has 15 amino acids. Full variable domain (remainder filled in from reference TRBV2 and TRBJ2-2): EPEVTQTPSHQVTQMGQEVILRCVPISNHLYFYWYRQILGQKVEFLVSFYNNEISEKSEIFDDQFSVERPDGSNFTLKIRSTKLEDSAMYFCASSLGQGHTGELFFGEGSRLTVL.

The chain carries TRBV10-1 and TRBJ2-7; no definite D call. Trimming took off 2 bases at V and 4 bases at J, with 21 bases between the two ends. Germline lookup yields CDR1 WNHNN and CDR2 SYGVQD (reference sequence). The CDR3 runs to 17 residues. The CDR3 DNA reads TGCGCCAGCAGTGAGGCCTTGGGATCGGCCCACCTTTACGAGCAGTACTTC. Protein sequence: CASSEALGSAHLYEQYF.

The chain employs TRBV28 and TRBJ1-2; D uncertain. The CDR3 is 13 amino acids. The V end was cut by 3 bases, the J end by 2 bases, with 7 bases between. Per the germline V gene, CDR1 is MDHEN and CDR2 is SYDVKM. The CDR3 sequence: CASSFISNYGYTF. The CDR3 nucleotides are TGTGCCAGCAGTTTTATATCAAACTATGGCTACACCTTC.

This chain links TRBV5-1 with TRBJ2-5; maybe TRBD2 (7 bases). CDR3 size: 15 residues. Germline V CDR1 and CDR2: SGHRS, YFSETQ. V was clipped by 2 bases and J by 5 bases, with 16 bases between them. The CDR3 DNA is TGCGCCAGCAGCTTTGGTGGGGGGGCGGAGGAGACCCAGTACTTC. This translates into CASSFGGGAEETQYF.

The chain couples TRBV7-9 to TRBJ2-2; D gene ambiguous. This CDR3 has 15 amino acids. Germline CDR1 is SEHNR and CDR2 is FQNEAQ (reference sequence). Trimming removed 1 base at V and 4 bases at J, with 10 bases between. The CDR3: CASSLGVSTTGELFF. The CDR3 nucleotides read TGTGCCAGCAGCTTAGGGGTTAGCACCACCGGGGAGCTGTTTTTT.

In its sample, this clone was seen a few times. This sequence joins TRBV18 and TRBJ2-2; D ambiguous. Trimming took 3 bases from V and 7 from J, leaving 9 bases between them. CDR1 and CDR2 (germline): KGHSH, LQKENI. CDR3 length: 13 residues. In DNA, the CDR3 is TGTGCCAGCTCACCGGAGTATGGCGGGGAGCTGTTTTTT. Amino acid sequence: CASSPEYGGELFF.

The V and J genes are TRBV27 and TRBJ1-2, with D unclear. The germline V gene encodes CDR1 MNHEY and CDR2 SMNVEV (reference sequence). The CDR3 spans 13 residues. V lost 6 bases and J lost 8, with 16 bases in between. The CDR3 spells CASSPRGGEGYTF. The CDR3 nucleotides read TGTGCCAGCAGCCCTCGAGGCGGGGAGGGCTACACCTTC.

This rearrangement joins TRBV5-1 to TRBJ2-3; D is perhaps TRBD1 (6 bases). The ends were cut back, 1 base at V and 2 bases at J, with 14 bases in the middle. This CDR3 has 16 residues. Germline loops: CDR1 SGHRS, CDR2 YFSETQ. The CDR3 region is CASSLLSQGDTDTQYF. The CDR3 nucleotides are TGCGCCAGCAGCTTGTTATCACAGGGAGACACAGATACGCAGTATTTT.

The V gene is TRBV11-2, the J gene TRBJ2-7; D is unclear. The V end lost 3 bases, the J end lost 0 bases, and 6 bases lay between the germline ends. The germline CDR1 and CDR2 sequences are SGHAT and FQNNGV. The CDR3 has 13 residues. The CDR3 is CASSFAPSYEQYF. The CDR3 DNA reads as TGTGCCAGCAGCTTCGCCCCCTCCTACGAGCAGTACTTC.

This clone was observed a handful of times. V usage is TRBV5-5 and J usage is TRBJ2-1; D may be TRBD2 (6 bases). Germline lookup yields CDR1 SGHKS and CDR2 YYEKEE (reference sequence). Trimming took off 4 bases at V and 2 bases at J, with 13 bases between the two ends. The CDR3 totals 15 residues. For the CDR3, the DNA is TGTGCCAGCAGCCCCTGGGGGGAGGCCTACAATGAGCAGTTCTTC. Residues: CASSPWGEAYNEQFF.

The chain employs TRBV7-2 and TRBJ2-5; 8 bases fit TRBD2. V trimming: 4 bases; J trimming: 1 base; junction bases outside the gene matches: 2. This CDR3 comprises 14 residues. Germline-derived CDR1 and CDR2 are SGHTA and FQGNSA. The CDR3 reads CASSSTSGQETQYF. The CDR3 DNA sequence: TGTGCCAGCAGCTCAACTAGCGGCCAAGAGACCCAGTACTTC. The whole variable domain, remainder taken from reference TRBV7-2 and TRBJ2-5, is GAGVSQSPSNKVTEKGKDVELRCDPISGHTALYWYRQSLGQGLEFLIYFQGNSAPDKSGLPSDRFSAERTGGSVSTLTIQRTQQEDSAVYLCASSSTSGQETQYFGPGTRLLVL.

This clone was observed a few times. The chain recombines TRBV28 with TRBJ2-7, with a tentative D call TRBD2 (6 bases). This CDR3 has 15 amino acids. V was pared by 5 bases and J by 2 bases, with 16 bases between. Germline CDR1 and CDR2: MDHEN and SYDVKM. The CDR3 sequence: CASSNTGTGAYEQYF. The CDR3 DNA reads TGTGCCAGCAGTAACACCGGGACGGGAGCCTACGAGCAGTACTTC.